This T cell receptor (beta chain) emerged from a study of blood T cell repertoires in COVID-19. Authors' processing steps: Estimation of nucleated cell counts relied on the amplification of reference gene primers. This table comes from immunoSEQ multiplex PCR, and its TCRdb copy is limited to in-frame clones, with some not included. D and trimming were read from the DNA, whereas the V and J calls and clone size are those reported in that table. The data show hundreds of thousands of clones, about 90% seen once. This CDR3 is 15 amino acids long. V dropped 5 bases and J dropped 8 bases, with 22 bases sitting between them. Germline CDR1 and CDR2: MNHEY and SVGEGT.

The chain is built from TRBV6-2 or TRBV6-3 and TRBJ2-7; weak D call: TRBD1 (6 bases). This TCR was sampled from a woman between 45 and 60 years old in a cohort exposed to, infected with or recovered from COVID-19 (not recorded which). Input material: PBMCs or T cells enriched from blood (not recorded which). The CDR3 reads CASSPFTSRQEQQYF. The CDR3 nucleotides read TGTGCCAGCAGTCCATTTACCAGTCGACAGGAGCAGCAGTACTTC.